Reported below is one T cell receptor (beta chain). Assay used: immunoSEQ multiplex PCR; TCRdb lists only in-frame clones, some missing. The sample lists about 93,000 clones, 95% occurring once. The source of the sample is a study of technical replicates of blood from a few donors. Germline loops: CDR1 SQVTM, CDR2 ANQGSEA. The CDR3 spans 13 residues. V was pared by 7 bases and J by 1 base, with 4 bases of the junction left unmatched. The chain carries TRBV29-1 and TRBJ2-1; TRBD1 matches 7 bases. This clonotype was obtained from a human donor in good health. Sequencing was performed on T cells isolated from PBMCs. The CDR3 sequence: CSARTGSYNEQFF. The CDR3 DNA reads TGCAGCGCTAGGACAGGTTCCTACAATGAGCAGTTCTTC.